A single sample is the source of the 23 T cell receptor beta chains below, sequenced in a study of T cell responses to AZD1222 COVID-19 vaccine. Sequencing used immunoSEQ multiplex PCR; TCRdb keeps in-frame clones, though not all of them. Altogether around 100,000 clones are present, 92% being singletons, with the ten largest covering under 2%. Here the sequenced sample was peripheral blood, taken on day 0 of AZD1222 vaccination. Receptors were obtained from an adult in good health.

The rearrangement uses TRBV27 and TRBJ2-7; tentatively, D is TRBD2 (6 bases). Germline loops: CDR1 MNHEY, CDR2 SMNVEV (reference sequence). V lost 7 bases and J 8 bases, leaving 27 bases between the germline ends. CDR3 length: 16 amino acids. For the CDR3, the DNA is TGTGCCAGCACCCCCTCAATTGGGGGACTCGCCTTTCAGCAGTACTTC. Its translation: CASTPSIGGLAFQQYF.

This clone was detected only once. The genes are TRBV28 and TRBJ1-1; no firm D call. The CDR3 has 13 residues. With 9 bases removed from V and 6 bases from J, the gap between germline ends came to 17 bases. Germline assignment: CDR1 MDHEN and CDR2 SYDVKM. Written as DNA, the CDR3 is TGTGCCAGTAATCTCCCCGGGTACCCTGAAGCTTTCTTT. It specifies CASNLPGYPEAFF.

J is TRBJ1-5 and V is TRBV4-1, with D perhaps matching TRBD1 (5 bases). Germline CDR1 is MGHRA and CDR2 is YSYEKL. The germline V and J ends were trimmed by 1 base and 0 bases, with 7 bases remaining between them. The CDR3 covers 15 residues. CDR3 in DNA: TGCGCCAGCAGCCAAGGGGGGGGTAGCAATCAGCCCCAGCATTTT. Translated, it gives CASSQGGGSNQPQHF.

This clone was detected only once. The V and J genes are TRBV5-8 and TRBJ2-6, with D maybe TRBD2 (5 bases). There are 17 residues in the CDR3. The V gene's germline CDR1 is SGHTS and CDR2 YDEGEE. V shed 4 bases and J shed 5 bases, with 19 bases lying between them. This CDR3 reads CASSHFTGNGRANVLTF. CDR3 DNA sequence: TGTGCCAGCAGCCACTTCACGGGGAACGGGAGGGCCAACGTCCTGACTTTC.

V and J are TRBV5-4 and TRBJ2-7; 9 bases match TRBD2. Germline V gene data show CDR1 as SGHNT and CDR2 as YYREEE (reference sequence). The V gene end was trimmed by 1 base and the J gene end by 4 bases; junction bases not matched to a gene: 9. The CDR3 runs 16 residues. CDR3 loop: CASSLQSGLARYEQYF. The DNA of the CDR3 is TGTGCCAGCAGCTTGCAATCGGGACTAGCAAGATACGAGCAGTACTTC.

The chain recombines TRBV27 with TRBJ1-5, with no clear D. V shed 0 bases and J shed 6 bases, with 6 bases lying between them. Per the germline V gene, CDR1 is MNHEY and CDR2 is SMNVEV (reference sequence). The CDR3 contains 13 residues. CDR3 coding DNA: TGTGCCAGCAGTTTATCCCAAGCTCAGCCCCAGCATTTT. It yields the protein CASSLSQAQPQHF.

This clone was seen only once. This chain joins TRBV15 and TRBJ2-7, with 8 bases matching TRBD1. The CDR3 extends over 13 amino acids. V shed 2 bases and J 6 bases; nucleotides not matched to a gene: 3. Germline CDR1 LNHNV, CDR2 YYDKDF (reference sequence). The CDR3 loop is CATSRQGAGEQYF. The CDR3 region has the DNA TGTGCCACCAGCAGACAGGGGGCCGGCGAGCAGTACTTC. Full variable domain (missing parts from reference TRBV15 and TRBJ2-7): DAMVIQNPRYQVTQFGKPVTLSCSQTLNHNVMYWYQQKSSQAPKLLFHYYDKDFNNEADTPDNFQSRRPNTSFCFLDIRSPGLGDTAMYLCATSRQGAGEQYFGPGTRLTVT.

This clone was recorded once. The chain combines TRBV9 with TRBJ2-1; 9 positions agree with TRBD2. The ends lost 3 bases at V and 4 bases at J; junction bases unmatched: 2. The germline V gene encodes CDR1 SGDLS and CDR2 YYNGEE. This CDR3 has 14 residues. The CDR3 loop is CASSGTSAYNEQFF. In DNA, the CDR3 is TGTGCCAGCAGCGGGACTAGCGCTTACAATGAGCAGTTCTTC.

V usage is TRBV5-4 and J usage is TRBJ2-6, with 10 bases that match TRBD1. Germline V gives CDR1 SGHNT, CDR2 YYREEE (reference sequence). CDR3 length: 13 residues. J gave up 13 bases and V 4 bases, and 5 bases lay outside the gene matches. The CDR3 reads CASSVDRGWVLTF. The CDR3 nucleotides are TGTGCCAGCAGCGTGGACAGGGGGTGGGTCCTGACTTTC.

The rearrangement uses TRBV6-5 and TRBJ1-5, with a tentative D call TRBD1 (5 bases). V was pared by 8 bases and J by 0 bases, with 11 bases between. Germline CDR1 and CDR2: MNHEY and SVGAGI. This CDR3 has 14 residues. In DNA, the CDR3 is TGTGCCAGCGGGGGGACCTATAGCAATCAGCCCCAGCATTTT. Translating it yields CASGGTYSNQPQHF.

This sequence joins TRBV5-1 and TRBJ2-3; no firm D call. V was clipped by 1 base and J by 6 bases, with 15 bases between them. CDR3 length equals 15 residues. Germline values: CDR1 SGHRS, CDR2 YFSETQ. This chain's CDR3 is CASSLRITRVDTQYF. The CDR3 DNA sequence: TGCGCCAGCAGCTTGAGGATCACACGCGTCGATACGCAGTATTTT.

The CDR3 is CASSYGTSSGELFF. CDR3 in DNA: TGTGCCAGCAGCTACGGGACTAGCTCCGGGGAGCTGTTTTTT. J is TRBJ2-2 and V is TRBV3-1 (or the pseudogene TRBV3-2); TRBD2 aligns across 9 bases. V shed 5 bases and J 6 bases; nucleotides not matched to a gene: 4. The CDR3 runs to 14 residues. In germline, CDR1 is LGHDT, CDR2 YNNKEL (reference sequence).

CDR3 DNA: TGTGCCAGCAGTCCCCTCGGGCGGGGATCAGATGGCTACACCTTC. This encodes CASSPLGRGSDGYTF. V usage is TRBV6-5 and J usage is TRBJ1-2; D is unclear. The CDR3 has 15 amino acids. V lost 5 bases and J 6 bases, leaving 19 bases between the germline ends. Germline CDR1 is MNHEY and CDR2 is SVGAGI.

This chain uses TRBV28 with TRBJ1-2; possible D gene TRBD1, 5 bases. Germline V CDR1 and CDR2: MDHEN, SYDVKM. CDR3 size: 14 residues. The ends were cut back, 11 bases at V and 1 base at J, with 17 bases in the middle. CDR3 sequence (DNA): TGTGCCTCGTCTCCCCGGGGGGATAACTATGGCTACACCTTC. This sequence encodes CASSPRGDNYGYTF.

This clone was seen a handful of times. The chain couples TRBV27 to TRBJ2-7, with 11 bases lining up with TRBD1. Per the germline V gene, CDR1 is MNHEY and CDR2 is SMNVEV (reference sequence). The CDR3 consists of 15 residues. V lost 8 bases to trimming and J lost 3 bases; unmatched junction nucleotides: 9. The CDR3 reads CASGSPGQGDYEQYF. CDR3 nucleotides: TGTGCCAGCGGCTCTCCGGGACAGGGGGACTACGAGCAGTACTTC.

This clone is a singleton in its sample. This chain links TRBV5-1 with TRBJ2-1; 8 nucleotides agree with TRBD1. With V trimmed by 2 bases and J by 6 bases, 4 bases remained unmatched. Germline CDR1 reads SGHRS; CDR2 reads YFSETQ. The CDR3 contains 14 residues. The CDR3 DNA reads TGCGCCAGCAGCTTTGACAGGGGTGGCAATGAGCAGTTCTTC. Protein sequence: CASSFDRGGNEQFF.

The rearrangement links TRBV2 to TRBJ2-1, with D hard to call. Trimming pared 8 bases from V and 7 bases from J, leaving 21 bases between. Germline loops: CDR1 SNHLY, CDR2 FYNNEI. This CDR3 contains 15 residues. The CDR3 DNA is TGTGCCAGCCCCACCCCGGGTCCAAGGAGAAATGAGCAGTTCTTC. Its protein is CASPTPGPRRNEQFF.

The chain carries TRBV4-2 and TRBJ2-1; 15 bases map to TRBD2. CDR1 LGHNA and CDR2 YNFKEQ come from the germline V gene. J was trimmed by 4 bases and V by 0 bases; bases with no gene match: 7. The CDR3 has 19 amino acids. CDR3 sequence: CASSQEGLAGGTVYNEQFF. CDR3 DNA sequence: TGTGCCAGCAGCCAAGAGGGACTAGCGGGAGGAACAGTGTACAATGAGCAGTTCTTC.

This chain connects TRBV6-1 to TRBJ2-3; D gene uncertain. This CDR3 region has 16 residues. Germline CDR1 reads MNHNS; CDR2 reads SASEGT. V was clipped by 1 base and J by 0 bases, with 11 bases between them. The CDR3 protein is CASSEGARPSTDTQYF. The CDR3 DNA reads as TGTGCCAGCAGTGAAGGGGCCAGACCCAGCACAGATACGCAGTATTTT.

The CDR3 nucleotides read TGTGCCAGCAGTTACCACGAAGGGAGCAATCAGCCCCAGCATTTT. Protein product: CASSYHEGSNQPQHF. The chain is built from TRBV2 and TRBJ1-5, with no clear D. The germline gives CDR1 SNHLY, CDR2 FYNNEI. The V end was cut by 5 bases, the J end by 1 base, with 12 bases between. This CDR3 is built from 15 residues. Using reference TRBV2 and TRBJ1-5 for the parts outside the CDR3, the full variable domain is EPEVTQTPSHQVTQMGQEVILRCVPISNHLYFYWYRQILGQKVEFLVSFYNNEISEKSEIFDDQFSVERPDGSNFTLKIRSTKLEDSAMYFCASSYHEGSNQPQHFGDGTRLSIL.

The chain is built from TRBV11-2 and TRBJ2-7, with no clear D. Germline CDR1 is SGHAT and CDR2 is FQNNGV. Trimming took 2 bases from V and 5 from J, leaving 4 bases between them. CDR3 size: 11 residues. This CDR3 reads CASSLYDEQYF. For the CDR3, the DNA is TGTGCCAGCAGCTTATACGACGAGCAGTACTTC.

This clone was seen a single time. The chain joins TRBV2 to TRBJ1-5; possible D gene TRBD1, 5 bases. This CDR3 has 15 amino acids. Trimming cost V 3 bases and J 4 bases, with 13 bases left between them. CDR1 is SNHLY and CDR2 is FYNNEI in the germline V gene. The CDR3: CASSDEAGSNQPQHF. The CDR3 DNA sequence: TGTGCCAGCAGTGACGAGGCAGGGTCGAATCAGCCCCAGCATTTT. Supplemented by reference TRBV2 and TRBJ1-5, the full variable domain reads EPEVTQTPSHQVTQMGQEVILRCVPISNHLYFYWYRQILGQKVEFLVSFYNNEISEKSEIFDDQFSVERPDGSNFTLKIRSTKLEDSAMYFCASSDEAGSNQPQHFGDGTRLSIL.

The V and J genes are TRBV29-1 and TRBJ1-2; 7 positions agree with TRBD1. This CDR3 comprises 13 residues. Germline-derived CDR1 and CDR2 are SQVTM and ANQGSEA. The V segment lost 3 bases and the J segment 8 bases; nucleotides outside the gene matches: 9. CDR3 DNA: TGCAGCGTTGACTCTTTAGGGGGCGGGGGCTACACCTTC. Amino acids: CSVDSLGGGGYTF.